One T cell receptor (beta chain) is described in this entry. Its antigen is not yet known. The record has no base qualities; no much larger clone is one base away. The roughly 39 donors, aged about 6 to 100 years, were systemically healthy Caucasian individuals from Russia. Around 10 milliliters of peripheral blood were collected from each donor into EDTA-treated Vacutainer tubes. Ficoll-Paque density-gradient centrifugation was used to isolate PBMCs, with at least 6.5 million per sample. Total RNA, at least 5 micrograms per sample, was extracted from PBMCs with Trizol reagent. For every donor, an aliquot of PBMCs went through flow cytometry to measure the percentages of naive CD45RAhigh/CD27high T cells. Libraries came from 5' RACE. The data were produced on an Illumina HiSeq 2500. The second PCR ran for roughly 6 to 11 cycles and used a J-beta primer mix along with a sample-barcoded 5' primer. A template-switch 5' adaptor carrying 12 random nucleotides introduced a unique molecular identifier onto each TCR beta cDNA molecule. Each sample yielded at least 3 million CDR3-containing paired-end reads. First-strand cDNA was synthesized from all RNA with the Mint cDNA synthesis kit, primed by a TRBC-specific oligonucleotide. All cDNA was treated with uracil-DNA glycosylase and then went through a first 18-cycle PCR with the universal primers M1SS and BC2_uni_R. The authors processed their data as follows. Each sample was normalized by randomly selecting 1 million high-quality reads, each carrying a distinct molecular identifier. Reads sharing molecular identifiers were discarded rather than binned into consensus sequences. MiTCR, with a Q25 quality threshold and the strictest error-elimination algorithm, was used for CDR3 identification, clonotype clustering and error correction. Lower-bound total TCR beta diversity was estimated with a nonparametric unseen species model using Euler transformation. TCRdb reprocessing: public reads trimmed at Q25 with fastp, clones called with MiXCR, in-frame beta chains kept. Rows with one shared CDR3 protein collapse into an entry with the most common genes and DNA. Clone size and V and J calls follow TCRdb, not the original study. The sample profile shows fewer than 900,000 distinct CDR3 sequences; roughly 47% of them were found once. The leading ten clones occupy more than 20% of the sample.

This sample was included in a study of blood T cells in healthy people across ages (dated by TCRdb to about 2015). At the level of the whole study: In model experiments, template switching captured about one uniquely barcoded TCR beta cDNA molecule for every two T cells. To avoid experimental bias, donors of different ages were spread randomly across the sequencing lanes. Four age groups were formed from the donors: young (average 16 years), middle-aged (more than 35), aged (more than 55) and long-lived (more than 75). Two additional independent replicas of 1 million unique cDNA reads from the same blood draw were analyzed for two donors (one aged 18 to 30 and one aged 80 or older). To track age-related changes in TCR beta repertoire diversity, the study relied on deep sequencing normalized with unique cDNA molecular identifiers.

General conclusions and limits of the study: Because profiling used bulk unsorted PBMCs, naive and antigen-experienced compartments could not be compared conclusively. There was a strong correlation between observed TCR beta diversity and the percentage of naive T cells measured by flow cytometry. Observed TCR beta diversity per million T cells fell roughly linearly with age, and a significant reduction was already apparent by age approximately 40. Compared with the aged group, the long-lived group had more naive CD4+ T cells, fewer expanded clones and increased TCR diversity, suggesting age selection. Because the CMV infection status of the donors was unknown, age-related changes in expanded clonotypes may potentially have been confounded. Estimates of total diversity from one million sequenced T cells were regarded as lower bounds and underestimates.

Including the terminal cysteine and phenylalanine, the CDR3 comprises 15 residues. Only CDR3 DNA is held: 45 bases, read in frame from base 1. Looking up the germline V gene yields CDR1 SGHVS and CDR2 FQNEAQ. The V and J ends are trimmed by 5 bases and 1 base, leaving 14 bases between them. The chain is encoded by TRBV7-8 joined to TRBJ1-2; confidence is insufficient to name the D gene. The TCR was taken from a woman aged 55-70 years in good health. The specimen was blood. The DNA sequence reads TGTGCCAGCAGCAACGTGCGCGCTGATAACTATGGCTACACCTTC. Its protein product is CASSNVRADNYGYTF.